The 18 T cell receptor beta chains given below trace back to one sample, sequenced in a study of monozygotic twins with inflammatory bowel disease. Following a re-call of the 5' RACE reads, TCRdb has one entry per CDR3 protein and lacks DNA. The table for this sample gives more than 300,000 distinct CDR3 sequences. Sequences were obtained from blood. These receptors came from a human donor with ulcerative colitis or Crohn's disease, or a healthy co-twin of an affected twin (not recorded which).

The genes are TRBV19 and TRBJ2-4. CDR3 length: 14 amino acids. Germline CDR1 reads LNHDA; CDR2 reads SQIVND (reference sequence). CDR3 amino acids: CASSMGLAKNIQYF.

The chain employs TRBV10-3 and TRBJ2-7; the TCRdb call, TRBD1, lacks DNA for checking. The germline V gene encodes CDR1 ENHRY and CDR2 SYGVKD. This CDR3 contains 15 residues. CDR3 sequence: CAISKSGTGAYEQYF.

The chain has TRBV11-3 and TRBJ1-1. The CDR3 is 16 amino acids. Germline V lookup: CDR1 SGHNT, CDR2 YENEEA. This chain's CDR3 is CASSLGSEAPNTEAFF.

The genes are TRBV4-2 and TRBJ2-7. Germline loops: CDR1 LGHNA, CDR2 YNFKEQ. The CDR3 totals 16 residues. CDR3: CASSQDNGNRYYEQYF.

This chain uses TRBV7-2 with TRBJ2-3; the D call from TCRdb, TRBD1, cannot be confirmed without DNA. The CDR3 sequence is 18 residues long. Germline V gene data show CDR1 as SGHTA and CDR2 as FQGNSA. CDR3 loop: CASSLGTRAGGPGDTQYF.

This chain uses TRBV10-3 with TRBJ2-1. This CDR3 has 14 amino acids. Germline loops: CDR1 ENHRY, CDR2 SYGVKD. This CDR3 is CAISESWGGNEQFF.

V and J are TRBV5-5 and TRBJ1-1. This CDR3 is built from 14 residues. From germline, CDR1 is SGHKS and CDR2 YYEKEE (reference sequence). The CDR3 here is CASSPSPGGTEAFF. Full variable domain (outside the CDR3, taken from reference TRBV5-5 and TRBJ1-1): DAGVTQSPTHLIKTRGQQVTLRCSPISGHKSVSWYQQVLGQGPQFIFQYYEKEERGRGNFPDRFSARQFPNYSSELNVNALLLGDSALYLCASSPSPGGTEAFFGQGTRLTVV.

The genes are TRBV11-2 and TRBJ2-7; the D call of TRBD1 rests on TCRdb alone, since no DNA is present to check it. Germline loops: CDR1 SGHAT, CDR2 FQNNGV. The CDR3 contains 16 residues. CDR3 region: CASSLATGTLIYEQYF.

The V and J genes are TRBV19 and TRBJ2-1; TCRdb outputs TRBD1, but without DNA this stays unchecked. Per the germline V gene, CDR1 is LNHDA and CDR2 is SQIVND (reference sequence). The CDR3 covers 16 residues. CDR3 residues: CASSTPGAVPYNEQFF.

V usage is TRBV11-2 and J usage is TRBJ2-4; TCRdb selects TRBD1, and the lack of DNA leaves this call unchecked. Germline loops: CDR1 SGHAT, CDR2 FQNNGV. The CDR3 length is 20 residues. CDR3 sequence reads: CASSLQGAPGGRLAKNIQYF.

This sequence joins TRBV20-1 and TRBJ2-7; TCRdb outputs TRBD1, but without DNA this stays unchecked. This CDR3 is 16 amino acids long. CDR1 and CDR2 (germline): DFQATT, SNEGSKA (reference sequence). The CDR3 region is CSARVDWDRSSYEQYF.

The chain has TRBV28 and TRBJ2-2; TCRdb's assignment of TRBD2 cannot be checked, as there is no DNA. The germline V gene has CDR1 MDHEN and CDR2 SYDVKM. The length of the CDR3 is 14 residues. The CDR3 region is CASNSGGHTGELFF.

The chain has TRBV7-9 and TRBJ2-6; TCRdb's assignment of TRBD2 cannot be checked, as there is no DNA. CDR1 and CDR2 (germline): SEHNR, FQNEAQ (reference sequence). This CDR3 spans 16 amino acids. This CDR3 is CASSPREDLGANVLTF.

The chain uses TRBV4-3 and TRBJ2-7. Germline assignment: CDR1 LGHNA and CDR2 YSLEER. The CDR3 contains 15 residues. The CDR3 spells CASSQDAQVVYEQYF.

CDR3 loop: CASRLRQYSNQPQHF. This chain links TRBV28 with TRBJ1-5; as DNA is missing, the TRBD1 call by TCRdb cannot be tested. The CDR3 totals 15 residues. In germline, CDR1 is MDHEN, CDR2 SYDVKM.

The rearrangement joins TRBV27 to TRBJ2-1; as DNA is missing, the TRBD1 call by TCRdb cannot be tested. The CDR3 is 16 amino acids. The germline CDR1 and CDR2 sequences are MNHEY and SMNVEV (reference sequence). The CDR3 reads CASSWDQGGVGNEQFF.

This chain uses TRBV7-9 with TRBJ1-5. CDR1 is SEHNR and CDR2 is FQNEAQ in the germline V gene (reference sequence). The CDR3 loop spans 12 amino acids. The CDR3 region is CASSLTSSPQHF.

The V and J genes are TRBV18 and TRBJ2-1; TCRdb designates TRBD2, a call that cannot be tested without DNA. The CDR3 is made up of 16 amino acids. Germline lookup yields CDR1 KGHSH and CDR2 LQKENI. CDR3 amino acids: CASSQLPRTSYNEQFF. The full variable domain, rest sourced from reference TRBV18 and TRBJ2-1, is NAGVMQNPRHLVRRRGQEARLRCSPMKGHSHVYWYRQLPEEGLKFMVYLQKENIIDESGMPKERFSAEFPKEGPSILRIQQVVRGDSAAYFCASSQLPRTSYNEQFFGPGTRLTVL.